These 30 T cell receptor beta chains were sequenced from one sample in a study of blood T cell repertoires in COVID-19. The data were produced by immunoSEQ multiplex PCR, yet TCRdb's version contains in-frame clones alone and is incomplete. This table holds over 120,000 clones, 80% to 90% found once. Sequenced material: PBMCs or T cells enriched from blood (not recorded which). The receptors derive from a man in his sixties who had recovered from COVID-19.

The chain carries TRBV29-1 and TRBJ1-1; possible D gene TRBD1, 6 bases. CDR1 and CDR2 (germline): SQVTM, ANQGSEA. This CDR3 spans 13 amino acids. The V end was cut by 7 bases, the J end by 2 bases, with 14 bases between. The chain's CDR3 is CSAIKQGNTEAFF. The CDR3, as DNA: TGCAGCGCCATTAAACAGGGAAACACTGAAGCTTTCTTT. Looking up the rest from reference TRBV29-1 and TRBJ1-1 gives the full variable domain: SAVISQKPSRDICQRGTSLTIQCQVDSQVTMMFWYRQQPGQSLTLIATANQGSEATYESGFVIDKFPISRPNLTFSTLTVSNMSPEDSSIYLCSAIKQGNTEAFFGQGTRLTVV.

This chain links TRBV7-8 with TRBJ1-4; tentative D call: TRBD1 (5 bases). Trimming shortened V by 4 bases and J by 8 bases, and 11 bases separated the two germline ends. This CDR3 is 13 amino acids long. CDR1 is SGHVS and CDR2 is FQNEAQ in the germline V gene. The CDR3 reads CASSSREGEKLFF. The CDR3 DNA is TGTGCCAGCAGCTCCAGGGAGGGCGAAAAACTGTTTTTT. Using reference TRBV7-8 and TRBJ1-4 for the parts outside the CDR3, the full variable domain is GAGVSQSPRYKVAKRGQDVALRCDPISGHVSLFWYQQALGQGPEFLTYFQNEAQLDKSGLPSDRFFAERPEGSVSTLKIQRTQQEDSAVYLCASSSREGEKLFFGSGTQLSVL.

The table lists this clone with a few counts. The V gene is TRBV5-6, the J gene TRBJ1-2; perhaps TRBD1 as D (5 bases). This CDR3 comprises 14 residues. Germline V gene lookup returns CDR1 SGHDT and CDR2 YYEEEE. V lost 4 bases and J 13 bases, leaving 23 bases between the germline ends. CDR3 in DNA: TGTGCCAGCAGCCTAGGAGGGTTTGGGACTCTCTCCACCTTC. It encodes CASSLGGFGTLSTF.

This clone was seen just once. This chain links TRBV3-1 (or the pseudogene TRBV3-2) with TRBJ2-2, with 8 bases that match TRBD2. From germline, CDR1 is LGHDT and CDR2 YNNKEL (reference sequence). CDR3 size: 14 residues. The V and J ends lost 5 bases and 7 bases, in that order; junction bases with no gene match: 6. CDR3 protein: CASSYVRGGGELFF. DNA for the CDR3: TGTGCCAGCAGCTACGTCCGGGGGGGCGGGGAGCTGTTTTTT.

CDR3 amino acids: CASSLPGTEAFF. CDR3 coding DNA: TGCGCCAGCAGCTTACCGGGGACTGAAGCTTTCTTT. The chain combines TRBV5-1 with TRBJ1-1; D uncertain. Trimming stripped 2 bases from V and 5 bases from J, with 7 bases between. The CDR3 consists of 12 residues. Germline CDR1 reads SGHRS; CDR2 reads YFSETQ.

CDR3 nucleotide sequence: TGTGCCAGCAGCTTGGCTCGGGGTTCAGCCCTGAACACTGAAGCTTTCTTT. This sequence encodes CASSLARGSALNTEAFF. The gene calls are TRBV5-5 and TRBJ1-1; D remains ambiguous. Trimming removed 0 bases at V and 0 bases at J, with 15 bases between. Germline V lookup: CDR1 SGHKS, CDR2 YYEKEE (reference sequence). The CDR3 consists of 17 residues.

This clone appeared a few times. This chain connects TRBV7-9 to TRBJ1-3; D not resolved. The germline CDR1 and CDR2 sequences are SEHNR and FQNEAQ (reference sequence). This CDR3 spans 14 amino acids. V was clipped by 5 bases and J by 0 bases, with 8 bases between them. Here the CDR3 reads CASSPVISGNTIYF. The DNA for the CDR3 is TGTGCCAGCAGCCCAGTAATCTCTGGAAACACCATATATTTT.

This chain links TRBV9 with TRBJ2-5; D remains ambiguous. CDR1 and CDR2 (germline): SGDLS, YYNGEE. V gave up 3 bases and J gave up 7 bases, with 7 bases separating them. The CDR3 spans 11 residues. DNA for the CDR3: TGTGCCAGCAGCGCGGGTGGGACCCAGTACTTC. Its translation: CASSAGGTQYF.

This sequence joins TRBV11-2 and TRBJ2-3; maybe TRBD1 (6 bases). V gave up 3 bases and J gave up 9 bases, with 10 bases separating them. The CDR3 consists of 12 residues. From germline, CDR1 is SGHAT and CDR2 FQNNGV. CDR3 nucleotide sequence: TGTGCCAGCAGCTTCCAGGGGTCAACGCAGTATTTT. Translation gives CASSFQGSTQYF.

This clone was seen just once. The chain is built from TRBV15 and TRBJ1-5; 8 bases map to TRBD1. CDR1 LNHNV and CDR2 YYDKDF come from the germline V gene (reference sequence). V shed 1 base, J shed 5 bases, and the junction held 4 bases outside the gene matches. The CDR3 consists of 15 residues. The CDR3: CATSRAGTGYQPQHF. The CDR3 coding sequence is TGTGCCACCAGCAGAGCCGGGACAGGATATCAGCCCCAGCATTTT. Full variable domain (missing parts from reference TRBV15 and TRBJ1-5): DAMVIQNPRYQVTQFGKPVTLSCSQTLNHNVMYWYQQKSSQAPKLLFHYYDKDFNNEADTPDNFQSRRPNTSFCFLDIRSPGLGDTAMYLCATSRAGTGYQPQHFGDGTRLSIL.

In DNA, the CDR3 is TGTGCCAGCAGCTTAGAGGTCAGGGGGCGAAATGAGCAGTTCTTC. Translation: CASSLEVRGRNEQFF. V is TRBV7-9 and J is TRBJ2-1, with 8 bases aligning to TRBD1. The germline CDR1 and CDR2 sequences are SEHNR and FQNEAQ (reference sequence). J was trimmed by 7 bases and V by 1 base; bases with no gene match: 6. CDR3 size: 15 residues.

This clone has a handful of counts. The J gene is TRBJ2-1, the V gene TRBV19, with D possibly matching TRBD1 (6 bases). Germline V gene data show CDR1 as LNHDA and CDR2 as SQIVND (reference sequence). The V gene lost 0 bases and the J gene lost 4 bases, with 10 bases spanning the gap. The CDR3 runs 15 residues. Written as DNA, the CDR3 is TGTGCCAGTAGTATAGAAGACAGGCTATACAATGAGCAGTTCTTC. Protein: CASSIEDRLYNEQFF.

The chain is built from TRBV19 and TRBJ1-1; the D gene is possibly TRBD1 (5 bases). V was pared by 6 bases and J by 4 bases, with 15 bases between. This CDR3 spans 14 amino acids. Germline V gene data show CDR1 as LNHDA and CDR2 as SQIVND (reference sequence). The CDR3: CASSPTGDRTEAFF. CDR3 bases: TGTGCCAGTAGCCCGACGGGGGATCGCACTGAAGCTTTCTTT.

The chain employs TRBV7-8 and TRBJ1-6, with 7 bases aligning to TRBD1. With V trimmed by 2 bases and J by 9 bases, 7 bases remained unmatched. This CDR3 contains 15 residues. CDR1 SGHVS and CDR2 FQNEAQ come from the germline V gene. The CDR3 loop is CASSLNPGGGSPLHF. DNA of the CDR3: TGTGCCAGCAGCTTAAATCCAGGGGGAGGTTCACCCCTCCACTTT.

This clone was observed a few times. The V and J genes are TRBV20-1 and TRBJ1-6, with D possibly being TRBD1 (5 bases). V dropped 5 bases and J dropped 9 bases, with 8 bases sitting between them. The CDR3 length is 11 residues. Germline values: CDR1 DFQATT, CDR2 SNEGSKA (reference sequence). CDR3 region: CSAQGGSPLHF. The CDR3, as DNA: TGCAGTGCTCAGGGTGGTTCACCCCTCCACTTT.

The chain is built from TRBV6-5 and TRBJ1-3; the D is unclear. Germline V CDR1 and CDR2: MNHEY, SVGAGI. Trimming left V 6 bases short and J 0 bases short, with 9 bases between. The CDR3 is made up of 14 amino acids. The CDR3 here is CASRQTHSGNTIYF. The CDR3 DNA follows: TGTGCCAGCAGACAGACCCACTCTGGAAACACCATATATTTT.

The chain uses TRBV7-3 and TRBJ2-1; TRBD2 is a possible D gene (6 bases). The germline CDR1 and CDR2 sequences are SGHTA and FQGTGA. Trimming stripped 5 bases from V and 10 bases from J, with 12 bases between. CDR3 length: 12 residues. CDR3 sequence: CASSPDYAEQFF. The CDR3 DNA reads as TGTGCCAGCAGCCCGGACTACGCAGAGCAGTTCTTC.

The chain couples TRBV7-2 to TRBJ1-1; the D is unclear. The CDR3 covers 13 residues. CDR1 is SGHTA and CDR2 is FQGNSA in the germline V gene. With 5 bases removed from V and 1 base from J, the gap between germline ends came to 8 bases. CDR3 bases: TGTGCCAGCAGCGGGCAACCGAACACTGAAGCTTTCTTT. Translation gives CASSGQPNTEAFF.

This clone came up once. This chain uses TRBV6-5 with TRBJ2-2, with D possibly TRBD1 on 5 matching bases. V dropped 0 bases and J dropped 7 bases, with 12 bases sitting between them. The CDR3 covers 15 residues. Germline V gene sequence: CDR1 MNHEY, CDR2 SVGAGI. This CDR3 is CASSYSWGTDGELFF. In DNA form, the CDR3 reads TGTGCCAGCAGTTACTCCTGGGGCACGGACGGGGAGCTGTTTTTT.

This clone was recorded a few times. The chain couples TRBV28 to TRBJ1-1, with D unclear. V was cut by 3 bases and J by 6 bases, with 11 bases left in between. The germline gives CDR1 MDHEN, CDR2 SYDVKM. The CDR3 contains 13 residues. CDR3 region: CASSLEGQAEAFF. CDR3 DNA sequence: TGTGCCAGCAGTTTGGAGGGTCAGGCTGAAGCTTTCTTT.

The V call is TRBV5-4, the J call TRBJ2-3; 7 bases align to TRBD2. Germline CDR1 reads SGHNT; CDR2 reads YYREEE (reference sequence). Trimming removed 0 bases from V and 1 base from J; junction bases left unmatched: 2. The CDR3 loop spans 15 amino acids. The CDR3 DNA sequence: TGTGCCAGCAGCTTGGGGCTAGCGGGCACAGATACGCAGTATTTT. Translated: CASSLGLAGTDTQYF.

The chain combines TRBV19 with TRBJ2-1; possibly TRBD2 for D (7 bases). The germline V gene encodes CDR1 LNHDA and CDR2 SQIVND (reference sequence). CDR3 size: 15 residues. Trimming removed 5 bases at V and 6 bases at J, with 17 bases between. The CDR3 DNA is TGTGCCAGTAGTCTCTTGAAGGGGGGGCTCAATGAGCAGTTCTTC. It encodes CASSLLKGGLNEQFF.

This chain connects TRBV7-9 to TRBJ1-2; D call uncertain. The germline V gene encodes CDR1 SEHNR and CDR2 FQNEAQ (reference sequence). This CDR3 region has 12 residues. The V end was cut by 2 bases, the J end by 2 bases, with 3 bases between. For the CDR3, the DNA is TGTGCCAGCAGCTTATTAAACTATGGCTACACCTTC. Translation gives CASSLLNYGYTF.

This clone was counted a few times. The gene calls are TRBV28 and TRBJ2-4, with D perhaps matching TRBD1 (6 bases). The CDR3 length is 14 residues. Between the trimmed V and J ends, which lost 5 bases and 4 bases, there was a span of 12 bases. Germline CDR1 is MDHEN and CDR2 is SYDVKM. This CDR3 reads CASSRPGVKNIQYF. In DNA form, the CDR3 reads TGTGCCAGCAGTCGCCCAGGGGTTAAAAACATTCAGTACTTC.

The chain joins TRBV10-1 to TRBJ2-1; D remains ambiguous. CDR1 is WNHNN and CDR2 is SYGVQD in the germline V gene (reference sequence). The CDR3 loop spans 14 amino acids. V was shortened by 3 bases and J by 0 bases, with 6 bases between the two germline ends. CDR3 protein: CASSETSSYNEQFF. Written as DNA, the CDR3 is TGCGCCAGCAGTGAAACGAGCTCCTACAATGAGCAGTTCTTC.

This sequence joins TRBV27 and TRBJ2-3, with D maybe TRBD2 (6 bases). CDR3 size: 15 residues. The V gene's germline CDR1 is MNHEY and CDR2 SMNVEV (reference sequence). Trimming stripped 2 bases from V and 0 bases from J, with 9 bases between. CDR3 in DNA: TGTGCCAGCAGTTTAGGTGGGAGGAGCACAGATACGCAGTATTTT. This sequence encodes CASSLGGRSTDTQYF.

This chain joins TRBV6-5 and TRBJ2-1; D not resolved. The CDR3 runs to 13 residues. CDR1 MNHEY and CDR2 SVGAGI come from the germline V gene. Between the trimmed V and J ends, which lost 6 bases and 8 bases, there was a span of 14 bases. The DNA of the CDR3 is TGTGCCAGCAGGGGTCTAAGCAGCGATGAGCAGTTCTTC. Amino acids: CASRGLSSDEQFF.

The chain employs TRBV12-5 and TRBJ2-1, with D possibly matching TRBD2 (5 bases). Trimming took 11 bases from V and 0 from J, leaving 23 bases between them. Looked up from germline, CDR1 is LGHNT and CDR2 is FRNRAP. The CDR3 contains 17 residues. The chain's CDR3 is CAGYHETHTSSYNEQFF. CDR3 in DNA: TGTGCTGGGTATCATGAGACTCACACTAGCTCCTACAATGAGCAGTTCTTC.

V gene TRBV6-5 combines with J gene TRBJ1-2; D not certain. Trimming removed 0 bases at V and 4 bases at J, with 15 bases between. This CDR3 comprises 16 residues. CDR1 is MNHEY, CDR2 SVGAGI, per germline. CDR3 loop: CASSYSPGRRSYGYTF. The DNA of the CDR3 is TGTGCCAGCAGTTACTCCCCAGGCAGGCGCAGCTATGGCTACACCTTC.

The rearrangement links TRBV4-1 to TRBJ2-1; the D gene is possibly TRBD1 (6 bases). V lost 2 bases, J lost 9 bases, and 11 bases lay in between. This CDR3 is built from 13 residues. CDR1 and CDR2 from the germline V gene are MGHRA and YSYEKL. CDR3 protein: CASSQRSGVEQFF. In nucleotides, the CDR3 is TGCGCCAGCAGCCAAAGATCAGGGGTTGAGCAGTTCTTC.